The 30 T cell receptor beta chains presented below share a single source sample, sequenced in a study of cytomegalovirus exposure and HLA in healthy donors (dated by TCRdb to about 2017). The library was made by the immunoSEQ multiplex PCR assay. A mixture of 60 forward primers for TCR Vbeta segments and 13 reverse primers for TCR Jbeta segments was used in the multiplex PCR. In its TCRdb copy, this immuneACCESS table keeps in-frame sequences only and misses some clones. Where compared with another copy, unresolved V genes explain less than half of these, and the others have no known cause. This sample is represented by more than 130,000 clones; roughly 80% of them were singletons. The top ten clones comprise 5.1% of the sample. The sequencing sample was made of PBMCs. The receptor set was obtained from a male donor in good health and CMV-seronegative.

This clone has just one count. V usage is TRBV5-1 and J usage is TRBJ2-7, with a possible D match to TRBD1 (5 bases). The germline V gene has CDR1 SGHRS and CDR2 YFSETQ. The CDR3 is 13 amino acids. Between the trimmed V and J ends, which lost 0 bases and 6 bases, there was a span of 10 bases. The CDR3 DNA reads TGCGCCAGCAGCTTGGAAATAGGGGCCGAGCAGTACTTC. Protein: CASSLEIGAEQYF.

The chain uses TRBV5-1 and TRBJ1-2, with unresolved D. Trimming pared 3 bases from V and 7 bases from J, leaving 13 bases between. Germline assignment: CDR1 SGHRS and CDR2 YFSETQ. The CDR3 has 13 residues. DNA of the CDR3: TGCGCCAGCAGCTCTGGAGGGCCTATTGGCTACACCTTC. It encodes CASSSGGPIGYTF. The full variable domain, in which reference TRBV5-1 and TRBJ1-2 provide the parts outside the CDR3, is KAGVTQTPRYLIKTRGQQVTLSCSPISGHRSVSWYQQTPGQGLQFLFEYFSETQRNKGNFPGRFSGRQFSNSRSEMNVSTLELGDSALYLCASSSGGPIGYTFGSGTRLTVV.

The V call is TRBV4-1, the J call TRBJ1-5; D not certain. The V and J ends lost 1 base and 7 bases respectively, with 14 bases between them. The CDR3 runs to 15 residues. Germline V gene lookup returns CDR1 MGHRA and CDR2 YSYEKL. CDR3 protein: CASSQVSISSQPQHF. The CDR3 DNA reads TGCGCCAGCAGCCAAGTTTCGATCTCAAGCCAGCCCCAGCATTTT.

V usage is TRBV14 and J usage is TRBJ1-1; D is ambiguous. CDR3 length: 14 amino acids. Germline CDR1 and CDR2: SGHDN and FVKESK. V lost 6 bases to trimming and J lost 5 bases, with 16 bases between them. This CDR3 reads CASSRIFGSTEAFF. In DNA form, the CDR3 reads TGTGCCAGCAGTAGGATTTTCGGGTCGACTGAAGCTTTCTTT.

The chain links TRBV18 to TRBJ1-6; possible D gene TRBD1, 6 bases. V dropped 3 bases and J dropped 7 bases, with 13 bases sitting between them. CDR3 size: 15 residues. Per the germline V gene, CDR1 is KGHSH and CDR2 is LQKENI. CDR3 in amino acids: CASSPGTGGNSPLHF. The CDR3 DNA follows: TGTGCCAGCTCACCGGGTACGGGGGGCAATTCACCCCTCCACTTT.

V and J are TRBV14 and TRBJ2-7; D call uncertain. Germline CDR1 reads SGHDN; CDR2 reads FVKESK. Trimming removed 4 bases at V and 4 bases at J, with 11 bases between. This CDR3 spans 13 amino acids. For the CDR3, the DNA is TGTGCCAGCAGCCTATTCGGGTCTTACGAGCAGTACTTC. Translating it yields CASSLFGSYEQYF.

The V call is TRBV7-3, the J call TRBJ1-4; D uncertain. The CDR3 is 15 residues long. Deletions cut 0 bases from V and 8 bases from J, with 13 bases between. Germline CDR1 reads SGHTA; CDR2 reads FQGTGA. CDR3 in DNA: TGTGCCAGCAGCTTAACAGGCTCGGGAGTCGAAAAACTGTTTTTT. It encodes CASSLTGSGVEKLFF.

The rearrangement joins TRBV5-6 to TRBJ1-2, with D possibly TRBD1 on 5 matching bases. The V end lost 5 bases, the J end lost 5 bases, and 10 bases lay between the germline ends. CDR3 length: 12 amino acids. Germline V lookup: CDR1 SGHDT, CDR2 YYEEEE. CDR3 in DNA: TGTGCCAGCAGGTTTCAGGGTTATGGCTACACCTTC. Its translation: CASRFQGYGYTF.

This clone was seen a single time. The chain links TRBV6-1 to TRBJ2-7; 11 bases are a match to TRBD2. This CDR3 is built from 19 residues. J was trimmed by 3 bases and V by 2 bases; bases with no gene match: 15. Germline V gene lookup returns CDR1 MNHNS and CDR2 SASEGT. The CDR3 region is CASSEWVPGLAASYYEQYF. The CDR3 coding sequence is TGTGCCAGCAGTGAATGGGTACCGGGACTAGCGGCGAGTTACTACGAGCAGTACTTC.

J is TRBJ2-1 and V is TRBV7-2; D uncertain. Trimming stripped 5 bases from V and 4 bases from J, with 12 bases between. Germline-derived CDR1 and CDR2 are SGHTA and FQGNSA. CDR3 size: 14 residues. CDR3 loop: CASSLQEMYNEQFF. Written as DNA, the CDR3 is TGTGCCAGCAGCCTTCAAGAGATGTACAATGAGCAGTTCTTC.

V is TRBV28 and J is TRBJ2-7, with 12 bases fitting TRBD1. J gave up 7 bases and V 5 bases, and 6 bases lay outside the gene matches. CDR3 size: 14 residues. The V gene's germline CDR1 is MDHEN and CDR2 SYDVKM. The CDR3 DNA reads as TGTGCCAGCAGTGCCGGGACAGGGGGCAGTGAGCAGTACTTC. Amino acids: CASSAGTGGSEQYF. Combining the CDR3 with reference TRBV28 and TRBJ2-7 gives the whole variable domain DVKVTQSSRYLVKRTGEKVFLECVQDMDHENMFWYRQDPGLGLRLIYFSYDVKMKEKGDIPEGYSVSREKKERFSLILESASTNQTSMYLCASSAGTGGSEQYFGPGTRLTVT.

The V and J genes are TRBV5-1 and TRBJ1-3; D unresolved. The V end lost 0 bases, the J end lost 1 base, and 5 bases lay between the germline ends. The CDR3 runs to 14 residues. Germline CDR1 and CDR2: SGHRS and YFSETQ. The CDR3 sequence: CASSLGRSGNTIYF. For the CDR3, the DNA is TGCGCCAGCAGCTTGGGCAGGTCTGGAAACACCATATATTTT.

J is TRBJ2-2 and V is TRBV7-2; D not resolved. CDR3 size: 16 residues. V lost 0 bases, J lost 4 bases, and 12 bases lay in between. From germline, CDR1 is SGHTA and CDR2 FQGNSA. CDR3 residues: CASSLARSRLTGELFF. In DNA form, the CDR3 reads TGTGCCAGCAGCTTAGCACGCTCACGACTCACCGGGGAGCTGTTTTTT.

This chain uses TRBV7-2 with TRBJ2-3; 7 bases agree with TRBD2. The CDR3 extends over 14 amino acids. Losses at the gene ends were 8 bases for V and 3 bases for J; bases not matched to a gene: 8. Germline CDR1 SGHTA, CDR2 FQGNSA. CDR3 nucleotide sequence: TGTGCCAGCCGAACGGGAGGCCAGACAGATACGCAGTATTTT. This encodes CASRTGGQTDTQYF.

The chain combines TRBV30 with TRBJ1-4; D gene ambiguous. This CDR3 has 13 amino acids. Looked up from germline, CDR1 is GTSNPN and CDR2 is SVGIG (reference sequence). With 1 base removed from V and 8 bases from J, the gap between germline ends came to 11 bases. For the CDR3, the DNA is TGTGCCTGGAGTGGCGGGGTTGGCGAAAAACTGTTTTTT. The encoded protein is CAWSGGVGEKLFF.

CDR3 coding DNA: TGTGCCAGCAGGGGCACAGGTCTCTATGGCTACACCTTC. Its protein is CASRGTGLYGYTF. The V and J genes are TRBV6-1 and TRBJ1-2; D possibly corresponds to TRBD1 (5 bases). This CDR3 is built from 13 residues. Germline CDR1 reads MNHNS; CDR2 reads SASEGT. V was pared by 6 bases and J by 4 bases, with 12 bases between.

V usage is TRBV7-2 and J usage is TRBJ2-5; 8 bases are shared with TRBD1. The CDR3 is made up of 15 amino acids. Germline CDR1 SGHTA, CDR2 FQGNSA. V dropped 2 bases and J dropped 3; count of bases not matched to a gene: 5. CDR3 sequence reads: CASSLTTGVKETQYF. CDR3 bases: TGTGCCAGCAGCTTAACGACAGGGGTTAAAGAGACCCAGTACTTC.

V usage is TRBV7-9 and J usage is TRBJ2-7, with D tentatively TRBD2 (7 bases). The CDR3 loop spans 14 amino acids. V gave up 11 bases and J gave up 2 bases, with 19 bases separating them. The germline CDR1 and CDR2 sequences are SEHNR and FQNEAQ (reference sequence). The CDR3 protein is CACEGGPFTYEQYF. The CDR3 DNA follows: TGTGCCTGCGAGGGGGGGCCCTTTACCTACGAGCAGTACTTC.

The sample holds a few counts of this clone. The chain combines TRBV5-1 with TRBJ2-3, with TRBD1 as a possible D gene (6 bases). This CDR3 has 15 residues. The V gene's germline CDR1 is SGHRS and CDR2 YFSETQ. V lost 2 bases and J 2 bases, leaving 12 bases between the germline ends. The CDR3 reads CASSLQGAYTDTQYF. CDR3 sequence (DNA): TGCGCCAGCAGCTTACAGGGAGCCTACACAGATACGCAGTATTTT.

The CDR3 DNA reads TGCGCCAGCAGCACGGGACAGGGCAACACCGGGGAGCTGTTTTTT. It yields the protein CASSTGQGNTGELFF. The gene calls are TRBV5-1 and TRBJ2-2; 9 bases map to TRBD1. This CDR3 region has 15 residues. After removal of 4 bases from V and 2 bases from J, the junction contained 3 bases not matched to a gene. Germline V gene data show CDR1 as SGHRS and CDR2 as YFSETQ.

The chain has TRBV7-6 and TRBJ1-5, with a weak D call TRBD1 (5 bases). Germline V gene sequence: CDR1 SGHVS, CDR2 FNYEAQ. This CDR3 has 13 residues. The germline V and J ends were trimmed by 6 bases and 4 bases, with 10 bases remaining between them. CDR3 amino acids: CASSYRSNQPQHF. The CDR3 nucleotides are TGTGCCAGCAGTTACAGGAGTAATCAGCCCCAGCATTTT.

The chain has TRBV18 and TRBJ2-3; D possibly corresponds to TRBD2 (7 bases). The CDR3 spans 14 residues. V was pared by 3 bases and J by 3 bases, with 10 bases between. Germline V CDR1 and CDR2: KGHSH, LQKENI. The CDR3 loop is CASSPGGQTDTQYF. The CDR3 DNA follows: TGTGCCAGCTCACCCGGGGGGCAGACAGATACGCAGTATTTT.

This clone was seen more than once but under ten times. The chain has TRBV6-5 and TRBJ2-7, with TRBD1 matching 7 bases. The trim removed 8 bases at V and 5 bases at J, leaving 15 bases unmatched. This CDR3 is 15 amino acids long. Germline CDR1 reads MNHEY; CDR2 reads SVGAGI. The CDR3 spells CASGPLGQGDNEQYF. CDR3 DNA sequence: TGTGCCAGCGGGCCTTTGGGGCAGGGGGATAACGAGCAGTACTTC.

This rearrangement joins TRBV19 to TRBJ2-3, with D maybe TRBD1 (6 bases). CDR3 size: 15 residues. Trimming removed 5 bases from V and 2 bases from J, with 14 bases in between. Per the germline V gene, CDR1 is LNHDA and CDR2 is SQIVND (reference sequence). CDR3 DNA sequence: TGTGCCAGTAGTCGGTGGACAGAACACACAGATACGCAGTATTTT. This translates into CASSRWTEHTDTQYF. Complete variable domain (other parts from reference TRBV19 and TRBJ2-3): DGGITQSPKYLFRKEGQNVTLSCEQNLNHDAMYWYRQDPGQGLRLIYYSQIVNDFQKGDIAEGYSVSREKKESFPLTVTSAQKNPTAFYLCASSRWTEHTDTQYFGPGTRLTVL.

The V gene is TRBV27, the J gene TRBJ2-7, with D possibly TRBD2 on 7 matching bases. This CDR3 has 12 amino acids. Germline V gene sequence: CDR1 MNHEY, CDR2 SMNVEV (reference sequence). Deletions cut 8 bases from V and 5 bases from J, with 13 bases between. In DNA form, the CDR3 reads TGTGCCAGCGGATGGGGGGGCCACGAGCAGTACTTC. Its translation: CASGWGGHEQYF.

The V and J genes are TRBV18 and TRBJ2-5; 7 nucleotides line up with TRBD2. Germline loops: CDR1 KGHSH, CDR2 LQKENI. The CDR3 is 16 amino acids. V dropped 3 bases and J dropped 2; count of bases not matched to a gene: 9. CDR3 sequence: CASSPFTSGVQETQYF. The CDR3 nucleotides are TGTGCCAGCTCACCGTTTACCAGCGGGGTGCAAGAGACCCAGTACTTC.

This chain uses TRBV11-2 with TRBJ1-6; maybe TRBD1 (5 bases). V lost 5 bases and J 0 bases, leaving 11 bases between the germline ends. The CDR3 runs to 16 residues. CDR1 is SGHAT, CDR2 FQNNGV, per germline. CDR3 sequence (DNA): TGTGCCAGCAGCCAAGGACAATACTCCTATAATTCACCCCTCCACTTT. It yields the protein CASSQGQYSYNSPLHF.

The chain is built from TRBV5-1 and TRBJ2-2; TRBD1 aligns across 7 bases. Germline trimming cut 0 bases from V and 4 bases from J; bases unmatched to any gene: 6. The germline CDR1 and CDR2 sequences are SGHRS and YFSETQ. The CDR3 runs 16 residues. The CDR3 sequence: CASSLAERGRTGELFF. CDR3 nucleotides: TGCGCCAGCAGCTTGGCCGAGAGGGGGCGCACCGGGGAGCTGTTTTTT.

The CDR3: CASSLNRDDVTQYF. Here the CDR3 DNA reads TGTGCCAGCAGTTTAAACAGGGACGATGTGACCCAGTACTTC. The chain is built from TRBV27 and TRBJ2-5; possible D gene TRBD1, 6 bases. Germline lookup yields CDR1 MNHEY and CDR2 SMNVEV (reference sequence). The CDR3 spans 14 residues. The V and J ends lost 2 bases and 7 bases respectively, with 14 bases between them.

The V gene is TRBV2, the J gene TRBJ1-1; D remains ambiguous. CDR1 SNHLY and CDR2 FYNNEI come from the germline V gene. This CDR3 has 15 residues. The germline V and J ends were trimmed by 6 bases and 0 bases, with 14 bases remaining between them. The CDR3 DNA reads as TGTGCCAGCAGGGCCCGGAGCCCTTTGAACACTGAAGCTTTCTTT. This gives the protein CASRARSPLNTEAFF.